This TCR beta chain originates from a study of T cells after yellow fever vaccination. Turning to the study itself: SMART-Seq v4 Ultra Low Input prepared the low-cell-number fractions.

This clonotype was observed many times. Its target is not known. Regarding the study as a whole: Post-booster samples contained most primary-vaccination clones (approximately 95% CD4, less than 90% CD8).

Germline V CDR1 and CDR2: SGHRS, YFSETQ. The CDR3 loop spans 14 amino acids. V was clipped by 4 bases and J by 4 bases; unmatched bases: 7. TCRdb called the 5' RACE reads again in MiXCR, with one record for every CDR3 protein. This sample has under 700,000 distinct CDR3 sequences; around 16% occur once, and the top ten carry 15% to 20%. The V call is TRBV5-1, the J call TRBJ1-1; 7 bases line up with TRBD1. The sample here was PBMCs, taken 5 to 6 days after the first yellow fever vaccination. This sequence was found in a man between 18 and 35 years old who received the YFV17D yellow fever vaccine. The CDR3 sequence: CASSPTGFVTEAFF. DNA of the CDR3: TGCGCCAGCAGCCCGACAGGGTTTGTCACTGAAGCTTTCTTT.